The 21 T cell receptor beta chains reported below all come from one sample, sequenced in a study of beta chain features in type 1 diabetes. cDNA synthesis used the whole RNA isolate, giving expressed TCRB sequences. Profiled with immunoSEQ multiplex PCR; TCRdb holds only in-frame clones, not every one. The data show about 620,000 clones, roughly a sixth seen once. The source material was naive CD4+ T cells from blood. Every receptor here comes from a man between 18 and 35 years old in good health.

The chain combines TRBV19 with TRBJ1-2; D is undetermined. CDR1 and CDR2 (germline): LNHDA, SQIVND (reference sequence). CDR3 length equals 13 residues. V shed 5 bases and J shed 5 bases, with 12 bases lying between them. The CDR3 region has the DNA TGTGCCAGTAGTTTAAACAGAGTATATGGCTACACCTTC. Protein product: CASSLNRVYGYTF.

This clone was counted a few times. The chain carries TRBV11-2 and TRBJ1-3; D not certain. V lost 1 base, J lost 7 bases, and 5 bases lay in between. Germline CDR1 is SGHAT and CDR2 is FQNNGV. The CDR3 is 12 amino acids. CDR3 sequence: CASSLAQNTIYF. CDR3 nucleotide sequence: TGTGCCAGCAGCTTAGCCCAGAACACCATATATTTT.

The CDR3 protein is CAWSVQGDNQPQHF. The CDR3 nucleotides are TGTGCCTGGAGTGTACAGGGGGACAATCAGCCCCAGCATTTT. This sequence joins TRBV30 and TRBJ1-5; 8 bases agree with TRBD1. CDR3 length equals 14 residues. The junction had 1 base not matched to a gene; V was cut back by 0 bases and J by 3 bases. The germline CDR1 and CDR2 sequences are GTSNPN and SVGIG (reference sequence).

As regards this clone: The same CDR3 arises from other DNA sequences in this sample as well. The chain combines TRBV5-1 with TRBJ2-7; 7 nucleotides match TRBD1. V lost 0 bases to trimming and J lost 3 bases; unmatched junction nucleotides: 3. CDR3 length equals 14 residues. CDR1 SGHRS and CDR2 YFSETQ come from the germline V gene. CDR3 coding DNA: TGCGCCAGCAGCTTGGAAACAGGGGTCTACGAGCAGTACTTC. This encodes CASSLETGVYEQYF. Full variable domain (missing parts from reference TRBV5-1 and TRBJ2-7): KAGVTQTPRYLIKTRGQQVTLSCSPISGHRSVSWYQQTPGQGLQFLFEYFSETQRNKGNFPGRFSGRQFSNSRSEMNVSTLELGDSALYLCASSLETGVYEQYFGPGTRLTVT.

This clone was seen a few times. The gene calls are TRBV5-6 and TRBJ2-2, with 8 bases aligning to TRBD2. V shed 4 bases and J 4 bases; nucleotides not matched to a gene: 12. Germline V gene sequence: CDR1 SGHDT, CDR2 YYEEEE. The CDR3 length is 17 residues. The CDR3 sequence is CASSRYAGGGGTGELFF. CDR3 DNA sequence: TGTGCCAGCAGCCGATATGCGGGAGGCGGAGGCACCGGGGAGCTGTTTTTT. Full variable domain (outside the CDR3, taken from reference TRBV5-6 and TRBJ2-2): DAGVTQSPTHLIKTRGQQVTLRCSPKSGHDTVSWYQQALGQGPQFIFQYYEEEERQRGNFPDRFSGHQFPNYSSELNVNALLLGDSALYLCASSRYAGGGGTGELFFGEGSRLTVL.

This clone was counted only a few times. The chain combines TRBV2 with TRBJ1-2; weak D call: TRBD1 (5 bases). This CDR3 spans 13 amino acids. V dropped 6 bases and J dropped 8 bases, with 16 bases sitting between them. The germline CDR1 and CDR2 sequences are SNHLY and FYNNEI. CDR3 region: CASSVGTLLGYTF. The DNA for the CDR3 is TGTGCCAGCAGCGTCGGGACCCTCCTCGGCTACACCTTC.

In this sample, this clone turned up a few times. The chain has TRBV19 and TRBJ1-1; D might be TRBD1 (5 bases). Germline V gene sequence: CDR1 LNHDA, CDR2 SQIVND (reference sequence). This CDR3 has 15 amino acids. V lost 6 bases, J lost 0 bases, and 14 bases lay in between. CDR3 sequence (DNA): TGTGCCAGTAGCAAGCTCGGGGGGTTGAACACTGAAGCTTTCTTT. Amino acids: CASSKLGGLNTEAFF.

The rearrangement uses TRBV30 and TRBJ1-1, with a possible D match to TRBD1 (6 bases). Trimming took 5 bases from V and 6 from J, leaving 13 bases between them. This CDR3 has 12 residues. The germline V gene encodes CDR1 GTSNPN and CDR2 SVGIG (reference sequence). For the CDR3, the DNA is TGTGCCTGGGAGAGGGGGGATGCTGAAGCTTTCTTT. Amino acid sequence: CAWERGDAEAFF.

This clone was observed a handful of times. This sample also contains other DNA sequences that code for the same CDR3. This chain links TRBV7-3 with TRBJ2-7, with TRBD2 matching 9 bases. Germline values: CDR1 SGHTA, CDR2 FQGTGA. This CDR3 spans 14 amino acids. With 5 bases clipped from V and 0 bases from J, the junction kept 2 bases outside the gene matches. The CDR3 nucleotides are TGTGCCAGCAGCCCGACTAGCGGCTCCTACGAGCAGTACTTC. Translated, it gives CASSPTSGSYEQYF.

The chain recombines TRBV7-9 with TRBJ1-5; D not resolved. The CDR3 length is 14 residues. CDR1 and CDR2 (germline): SEHNR, FQNEAQ (reference sequence). V was pared by 0 bases and J by 6 bases, with 9 bases between. In DNA, the CDR3 is TGTGCCAGCAGCTTAGCAAGCGGAACTCAGCCCCAGCATTTT. Protein sequence: CASSLASGTQPQHF.

The rearrangement joins TRBV28 to TRBJ1-1; D is undetermined. CDR1 is MDHEN, CDR2 SYDVKM, per germline. This CDR3 has 10 residues. Trimming stripped 7 bases from V and 7 bases from J, with 7 bases between. DNA of the CDR3: TGTGCCAGCATCGCGGGTGAAGCTTTCTTT. Translation: CASIAGEAFF.

This chain connects TRBV4-3 to TRBJ1-2; D is unclear. Deletions cut 0 bases from V and 10 bases from J, with 12 bases between. Germline V gene data show CDR1 as LGHNA and CDR2 as YSLEER. The CDR3 extends over 13 amino acids. CDR3 in DNA: TGCGCCAGCAGCCAAGATTCTAGACGACACTACACCTTC. This sequence encodes CASSQDSRRHYTF.

This clone was observed a handful of times. The chain employs TRBV6-1 and TRBJ2-1; D remains ambiguous. V lost 0 bases and J lost 2, with 8 bases in between. Germline CDR1 MNHNS, CDR2 SASEGT. CDR3 length equals 15 residues. CDR3 DNA: TGTGCCAGCAGTGAAGCGATTTGGGCCTACAATGAGCAGTTCTTC. It encodes CASSEAIWAYNEQFF.

As regards this clone: Within the sample, other DNA sequences also encode this same CDR3. V gene TRBV7-3 combines with J gene TRBJ1-1; D unclear. In germline, CDR1 is SGHTA, CDR2 FQGTGA. CDR3 length equals 13 residues. The germline V and J ends were trimmed by 5 bases and 3 bases, with 10 bases remaining between them. As DNA, the CDR3 is TGTGCCAGCAGCCTCGGGCTGGACACTGAAGCTTTCTTT. Translated, it gives CASSLGLDTEAFF.

This chain uses TRBV7-3 with TRBJ2-1, with 7 bases lining up with TRBD2. The V and J ends lost 5 bases and 5 bases, in that order; junction bases with no gene match: 9. The length of the CDR3 is 15 residues. The germline V gene encodes CDR1 SGHTA and CDR2 FQGTGA. CDR3 sequence reads: CASSLSPGGNNEQFF. CDR3 coding DNA: TGTGCCAGCAGCCTCTCGCCGGGAGGAAACAATGAGCAGTTCTTC.

This clone was seen only a few times. V usage is TRBV4-3 and J usage is TRBJ1-1; the D is unclear. CDR1 is LGHNA, CDR2 YSLEER, per germline. Between the trimmed V and J ends, which lost 0 bases and 1 base, there was a span of 6 bases. This CDR3 comprises 14 residues. The chain's CDR3 is CASSQDPANTEAFF. CDR3 coding DNA: TGCGCCAGCAGCCAAGATCCCGCGAACACTGAAGCTTTCTTT.

The table lists this clone with a few counts. The chain has TRBV30 and TRBJ1-4; D is undetermined. V gave up 0 bases and J gave up 7 bases, with 3 bases separating them. The CDR3 sequence is 11 residues long. Germline values: CDR1 GTSNPN, CDR2 SVGIG (reference sequence). The CDR3 sequence: CAWSVLEKLFF. The DNA of the CDR3 is TGTGCCTGGAGTGTACTTGAAAAACTGTTTTTT. Variable domain in full (rest from reference TRBV30 and TRBJ1-4): SQTIHQWPATLVQPVGSPLSLECTVEGTSNPNLYWYRQAAGRGLQLLFYSVGIGQISSEVPQNLSASRPQDRQFILSSKKLLLSDSGFYLCAWSVLEKLFFGSGTQLSVL.

The chain carries TRBV7-3 and TRBJ2-1; TRBD1 is a possible D gene (6 bases). Germline lookup yields CDR1 SGHTA and CDR2 FQGTGA. Trimming removed 7 bases from V and 5 bases from J, with 9 bases in between. The CDR3 contains 12 residues. The CDR3 sequence: CASKGGDNEQFF. The CDR3 bases are TGTGCCAGCAAAGGGGGTGACAATGAGCAGTTCTTC.

J is TRBJ2-5 and V is TRBV5-1, with TRBD2 matching over 12 bases. V dropped 0 bases and J dropped 6; count of bases not matched to a gene: 6. The CDR3 loop spans 16 amino acids. Germline V gene lookup returns CDR1 SGHRS and CDR2 YFSETQ. The CDR3 sequence is CASSLALAGGNKTQYF. The CDR3 bases are TGCGCCAGCAGCTTGGCGCTAGCGGGAGGGAACAAGACCCAGTACTTC.

This clone was counted only a few times. The chain carries TRBV25-1 and TRBJ2-5; D unresolved. The CDR3 consists of 13 residues. V lost 2 bases, J lost 5 bases, and 9 bases lay in between. Looked up from germline, CDR1 is MGHDK and CDR2 is SYGVNS. CDR3 DNA sequence: TGTGCCAGCAGTGAAGTTGATGGGGAGACCCAGTACTTC. It is translated as CASSEVDGETQYF.

This sequence joins TRBV10-3 and TRBJ1-5, with 7 bases lining up with TRBD1. Germline V gene lookup returns CDR1 ENHRY and CDR2 SYGVKD. V shed 7 bases and J 1 base; nucleotides not matched to a gene: 4. The length of the CDR3 is 14 residues. The CDR3 nucleotides read TGTGCCATCAAGGGGGCTGGGAGCAATCAGCCCCAGCATTTT. This sequence encodes CAIKGAGSNQPQHF.